This entry is about one TCR beta chain. This sample was included in a study of blood T cell repertoires in COVID-19. Overall study: Material from acute and convalescent COVID-19 was sourced from the United States, Italy and Spain. PBMCs, B-cell-depleted T cells, or T cells were the source of the cDNA or gDNA that made up the material.

V gave up 0 bases and J gave up 6 bases; unmatched junction bases: 2. Germline V gene data show CDR1 as LGHNA and CDR2 as YNFKEQ. The CDR3 contains 15 residues. As originally analysed: Reference gene primers were amplified, and this amplification served to estimate nucleated cell counts. Clones were read by immunoSEQ multiplex PCR, and TCRdb kept only the in-frame ones, dropping some. V and J calls and clone size are given by that table; D and trimming were obtained from the DNA. Seen here are about 120,000 clones, roughly 82% observed once, and the top ten hold roughly 12%. This TCR was recovered from a human donor in a cohort sampled during active COVID-19. This chain uses TRBV4-2 with TRBJ2-1; 10 bases match TRBD1. Sequencing was carried out using peripheral blood. This CDR3 is CASSQEDRGANEQFF. Here the CDR3 DNA reads TGTGCCAGCAGCCAAGAGGACAGGGGGGCCAATGAGCAGTTCTTC.